This T cell receptor beta chain is drawn from a study of T cell responses to AZD1222 COVID-19 vaccine. The study, taken as a whole, reports: Unmutated variant regions are reportedly targeted by nearly half of spike-specific TCRs. Spike-specific TCRs gained breadth and depth after people received two AZD1222 doses.

Produced via immunoSEQ multiplex PCR; TCRdb's table is partial and in-frame only. The sample carries tens of thousands of clones, more than 75% recorded once. Per germline, CDR1 SGHTA and CDR2 FQGNSA. V shed 4 bases, J shed 10 bases, and the junction held 8 bases outside the gene matches. The CDR3 extends over 14 amino acids. A word on this clone: No antigen is known for it.

This chain uses TRBV7-2 with TRBJ2-1, with 9 bases lining up with TRBD1. This receptor was obtained from an adult who received the MenACWY meningococcal vaccine as a control. The sequencing here drew on peripheral blood, taken 28 days after the second dose of the MenACWY control vaccine. The CDR3 spells CASSYPGQGSEQFF. For the CDR3, the DNA is TGTGCCAGCAGCTATCCGGGACAGGGATCCGAGCAGTTCTTC. The variable domain in full, with the rest retrieved from reference TRBV7-2 and TRBJ2-1, is GAGVSQSPSNKVTEKGKDVELRCDPISGHTALYWYRQSLGQGLEFLIYFQGNSAPDKSGLPSDRFSAERTGGSVSTLTIQRTQQEDSAVYLCASSYPGQGSEQFFGPGTRLTVL.